This section outlines one TCR beta chain sequence together with its context. The source of the sample is a study of blood T cell repertoires in COVID-19. Germline CDR1 is SGHRS and CDR2 is YFSETQ. This CDR3 has 14 amino acids. Trimming took 5 bases from V and 3 from J, leaving 15 bases between them. Clones were read by immunoSEQ multiplex PCR, and TCRdb kept only the in-frame ones, dropping some. Altogether roughly 290,000 clones are present, 90% being singletons, with the ten largest covering 1.7%. The sequence came from a woman aged 18-29 years with acute COVID-19. Sequenced input: PBMCs or T cells enriched from blood (not recorded which). The V call is TRBV5-1, the J call TRBJ2-7, with D maybe TRBD1 (6 bases). CDR3: CASRPTGSLYEQYF. CDR3 sequence (DNA): TGCGCCAGCAGGCCGACAGGTAGTCTCTACGAGCAGTACTTC.